This T cell receptor beta chain stems from a study of human T cells and chemical hapten exposure. Study in general: Alopecia universalis, totalis or areata was present in patients who were mostly female.

TCRdb reanalysed the RACE reads using MiXCR and keeps one entry per CDR3 protein. The table shows tens of thousands of distinct CDR3 sequences, with approximately 10% occurring only once. Time point noted: patch test 1, 2 weeks after DPC sensitization. The treatment was: therapeutic diphenylcyclopropenone sensitization with weekly scalp DPC. The total RNA was obtained from whole blood that was not fractionated. The CDR3 has 12 residues. With 3 bases removed from V and 5 bases from J, the gap between germline ends came to 11 bases. CDR1 and CDR2 (germline): DFQATT, SNEGSKA (reference sequence). The receptor comes from a man aged 40-49 years with alopecia areata. Some clones in this sample may be carry-over from other donors' samples. The V call is TRBV20-1, the J call TRBJ2-7; possible D gene TRBD2, 6 bases. The sample was whole blood, taken in connection with sensitization to the hapten diphenylcyclopropenone (DPC). Here the CDR3 reads CSASGSTHEQYF. In nucleotides, the CDR3 is TGCAGTGCTAGCGGGAGTACCCACGAGCAGTACTTC.